This T cell receptor beta chain derives from a study of identical twins. Study-wide points: Cross-sectional statistical analysis, not tracking of the same donors, underpinned the conclusions. Twin-shared out-of-frame alpha sequences showed excess low generation probability. For cord blood, abundant beta clonotypes had fewer insertions, unlike memory repertoires, which showed none.

TCRdb itself ran the 5' RACE reads through MiXCR, one entry per CDR3 protein. The table has some 320,000 distinct CDR3 sequences, about 12% seen once. V lost 3 bases and J lost 8; bases outside the gene matches: 5. The CDR3 loop spans 14 amino acids. A few counts support this clonotype. The antigen is unknown. Another study also made use of these data, one on yellow fever vaccine responses in identical twins.

This chain connects TRBV12-3 or TRBV12-4 to TRBJ2-1; 9 positions agree with TRBD2. This clonotype was sampled from a woman aged 18-35 years in good health. The sample comprised CD8+ T cells sorted from blood. The CDR3 reads CASSLLAGPDEQFF. In nucleotides, the CDR3 is TGTGCCAGCAGTTTGCTAGCGGGGCCAGATGAGCAGTTCTTC.